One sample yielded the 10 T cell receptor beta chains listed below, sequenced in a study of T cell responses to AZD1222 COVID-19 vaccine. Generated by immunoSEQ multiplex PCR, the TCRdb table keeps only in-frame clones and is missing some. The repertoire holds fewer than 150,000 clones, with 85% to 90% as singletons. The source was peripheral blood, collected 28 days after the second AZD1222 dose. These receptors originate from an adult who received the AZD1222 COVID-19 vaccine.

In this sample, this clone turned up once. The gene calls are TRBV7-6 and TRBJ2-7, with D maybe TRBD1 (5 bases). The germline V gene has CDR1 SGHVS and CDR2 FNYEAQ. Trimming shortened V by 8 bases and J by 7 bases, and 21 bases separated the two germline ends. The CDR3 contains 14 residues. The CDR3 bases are TGTGCCAGCGGACACACTAAGTTCGTAGAGGAGCAGTACTTC. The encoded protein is CASGHTKFVEEQYF. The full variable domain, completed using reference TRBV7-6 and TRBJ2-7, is GAGVSQSPRYKVTKRGQDVALRCDPISGHVSLYWYRQALGQGPEFLTYFNYEAQQDKSGLPNDRFSAERPEGSISTLTIQRTEQRDSAMYRCASGHTKFVEEQYFGPGTRLTVT.

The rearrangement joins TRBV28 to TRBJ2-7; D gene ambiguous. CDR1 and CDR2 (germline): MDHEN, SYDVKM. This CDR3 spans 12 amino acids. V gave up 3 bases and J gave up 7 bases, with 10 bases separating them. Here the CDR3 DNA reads TGTGCCAGCAGTTTGGAGTGGGGAGAGCAGTACTTC. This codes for CASSLEWGEQYF.

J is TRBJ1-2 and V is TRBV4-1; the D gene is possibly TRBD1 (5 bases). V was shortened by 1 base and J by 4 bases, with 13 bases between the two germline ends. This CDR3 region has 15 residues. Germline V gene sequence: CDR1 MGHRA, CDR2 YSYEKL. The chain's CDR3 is CASSQGGTDAYGYTF. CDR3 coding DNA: TGCGCCAGCAGCCAAGGTGGGACCGACGCCTATGGCTACACCTTC.

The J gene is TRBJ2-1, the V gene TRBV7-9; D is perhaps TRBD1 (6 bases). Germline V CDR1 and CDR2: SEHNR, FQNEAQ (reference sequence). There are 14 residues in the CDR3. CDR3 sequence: CVLLTGSSYNEQFF. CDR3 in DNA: TGTGTCCTCCTCACAGGGAGCTCCTACAATGAGCAGTTCTTC.

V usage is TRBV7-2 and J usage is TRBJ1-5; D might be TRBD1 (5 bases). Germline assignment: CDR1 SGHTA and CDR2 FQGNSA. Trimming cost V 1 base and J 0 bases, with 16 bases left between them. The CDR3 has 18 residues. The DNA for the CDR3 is TGTGCCAGCAGCTTAGTAGGTGGGGGGGGTAATAGCAATCAGCCCCAGCATTTT. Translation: CASSLVGGGGNSNQPQHF.

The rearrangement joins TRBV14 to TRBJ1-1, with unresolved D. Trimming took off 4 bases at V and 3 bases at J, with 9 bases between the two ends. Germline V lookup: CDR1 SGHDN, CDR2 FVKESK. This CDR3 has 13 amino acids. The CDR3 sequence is CASSPLPYTEAFF. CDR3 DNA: TGTGCCAGCAGCCCCCTCCCGTACACTGAAGCTTTCTTT.

CDR3: CASSSPSSRGGRYNEQFF. The CDR3 DNA sequence: TGTGCCAGCAGTTCACCTTCCTCTCGCGGGGGGCGATACAATGAGCAGTTCTTC. The chain couples TRBV28 to TRBJ2-1; 8 nucleotides align to TRBD2. This CDR3 region has 18 residues. V was pared by 4 bases and J by 4 bases, with 15 bases of the junction left unmatched. Germline V CDR1 and CDR2: MDHEN, SYDVKM.

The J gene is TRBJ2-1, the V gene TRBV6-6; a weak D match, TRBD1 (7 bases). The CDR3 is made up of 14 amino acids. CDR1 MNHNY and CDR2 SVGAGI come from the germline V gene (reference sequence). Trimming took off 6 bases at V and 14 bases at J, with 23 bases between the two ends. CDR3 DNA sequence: TGTGCCAGCAGGCCTGGGGGGTCGACAGGGCTCGAGTTCTTC. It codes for CASRPGGSTGLEFF.

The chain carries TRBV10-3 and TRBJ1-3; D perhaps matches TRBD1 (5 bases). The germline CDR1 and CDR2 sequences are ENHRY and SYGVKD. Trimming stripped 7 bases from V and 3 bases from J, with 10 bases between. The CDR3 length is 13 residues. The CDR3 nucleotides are TGTGCCATCACCGAGACAGATGGAAACACCATATATTTT. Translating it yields CAITETDGNTIYF.

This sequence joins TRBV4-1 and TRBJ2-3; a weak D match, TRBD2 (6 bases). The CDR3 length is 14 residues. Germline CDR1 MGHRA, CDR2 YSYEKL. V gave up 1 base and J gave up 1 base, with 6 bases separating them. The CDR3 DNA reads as TGCGCCAGCAGCCAAGGCGGGGGCACAGATACGCAGTATTTT. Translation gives CASSQGGGTDTQYF.